Listed here are 16 T cell receptor beta chains from one sample, sequenced in a study of cytomegalovirus exposure and HLA in healthy donors. Amplification used 60 Vbeta primers and 13 Jbeta primers. Clones were sequenced by immunoSEQ multiplex PCR, and TCRdb holds only the in-frame ones, with some missing. The table records 180,000 or so clones, about three quarters of them present only once. The sequenced sample consisted of PBMCs. The receptors were gathered from a man between 18 and 35 years old in good health and CMV-seronegative.

This clone turned up a few times. This chain uses TRBV7-8 with TRBJ2-3; 8 bases match TRBD2. V was clipped by 3 bases and J by 8 bases; unmatched bases: 7. The CDR3 is made up of 14 amino acids. Germline V gene sequence: CDR1 SGHVS, CDR2 FQNEAQ. CDR3 sequence reads: CASSLVGGAVTQYF. CDR3 DNA: TGTGCCAGCAGCTTGGTCGGGGGGGCCGTTACGCAGTATTTT. Based on the CDR3 plus reference TRBV7-8 and TRBJ2-3, the full variable domain is GAGVSQSPRYKVAKRGQDVALRCDPISGHVSLFWYQQALGQGPEFLTYFQNEAQLDKSGLPSDRFFAERPEGSVSTLKIQRTQQEDSAVYLCASSLVGGAVTQYFGPGTRLTVL.

V gene TRBV6-6 combines with J gene TRBJ2-5; 11 positions match TRBD1. The junction had 6 bases not matched to a gene; V was cut back by 5 bases and J by 1 base. Germline CDR1 MNHNY, CDR2 SVGAGI (reference sequence). This CDR3 has 16 residues. The CDR3 sequence is CASSQPGTGGQETQYF. CDR3 coding DNA: TGTGCCAGCAGTCAACCGGGGACAGGGGGCCAAGAGACCCAGTACTTC.

This rearrangement joins TRBV19 to TRBJ2-1, with 7 bases that match TRBD1. The CDR3 contains 15 residues. J gave up 4 bases and V 0 bases, and 3 bases lay outside the gene matches. Germline CDR1 LNHDA, CDR2 SQIVND (reference sequence). This CDR3 is CASSIEQGIYNEQFF. CDR3 nucleotide sequence: TGTGCCAGTAGTATAGAACAGGGGATATACAATGAGCAGTTCTTC. Full variable domain (rest looked up from reference TRBV19 and TRBJ2-1): DGGITQSPKYLFRKEGQNVTLSCEQNLNHDAMYWYRQDPGQGLRLIYYSQIVNDFQKGDIAEGYSVSREKKESFPLTVTSAQKNPTAFYLCASSIEQGIYNEQFFGPGTRLTVL.

This clone has just one count. This chain joins TRBV27 and TRBJ2-7; 7 bases agree with TRBD1. Per the germline V gene, CDR1 is MNHEY and CDR2 is SMNVEV (reference sequence). The CDR3 is made up of 15 amino acids. The trim removed 0 bases at V and 0 bases at J, leaving 2 bases unmatched. CDR3 sequence: CASSLSGTVSYEQYF. The CDR3 DNA reads TGTGCCAGCAGTTTATCCGGGACAGTCTCCTACGAGCAGTACTTC.

The table lists this clone with a few counts. The V gene is TRBV6-5, the J gene TRBJ2-1; weak D call: TRBD1 (6 bases). Germline CDR1 reads MNHEY; CDR2 reads SVGAGI. V lost 4 bases to trimming and J lost 4 bases, with 11 bases between them. CDR3 length: 14 residues. CDR3 bases: TGTGCCAGCAGTTCCGGGACACAATACAATGAGCAGTTCTTC. Protein: CASSSGTQYNEQFF.

This clone was seen just once. The chain uses TRBV27 and TRBJ2-7; the match to TRBD2 covers 11 bases. The CDR3 length is 15 residues. The germline gives CDR1 MNHEY, CDR2 SMNVEV (reference sequence). With V trimmed by 6 bases and J by 2 bases, 6 bases remained unmatched. The CDR3 nucleotides read TGTGCCAGCAGGTTAGCGGGGGGGCGGCCCTACGAGCAGTACTTC. It translates to CASRLAGGRPYEQYF.

V is TRBV7-2 and J is TRBJ2-3; D unresolved. The V gene's germline CDR1 is SGHTA and CDR2 FQGNSA. The ends were cut back, 5 bases at V and 2 bases at J, with 8 bases in the middle. The CDR3 has 13 amino acids. In DNA form, the CDR3 reads TGTGCCAGCAGCCCCGTTTACACAGATACGCAGTATTTT. As protein: CASSPVYTDTQYF.

This chain connects TRBV11-2 to TRBJ2-5; the match to TRBD2 covers 7 bases. V was clipped by 5 bases and J by 2 bases; unmatched bases: 8. Germline V gene lookup returns CDR1 SGHAT and CDR2 FQNNGV. The CDR3 is 15 residues long. Here the CDR3 DNA reads TGTGCCAGCAGCCCCAGGGCGGGGGTTCAAGAGACCCAGTACTTC. Translation gives CASSPRAGVQETQYF.

The chain uses TRBV4-2 and TRBJ2-7; tentative D call: TRBD2 (6 bases). Per the germline V gene, CDR1 is LGHNA and CDR2 is YNFKEQ. This CDR3 contains 15 residues. V lost 0 bases and J lost 7, with 16 bases in between. DNA for the CDR3: TGTGCCAGCAGCCAAGATTCGGGTTTCGGGGGTGAGCAGTACTTC. This codes for CASSQDSGFGGEQYF.

Of note for this clone: One end of the junction does not line up with germline, which may come from a read error. The CDR3 bases are TGTGCCTGGATCGAAGGGGGCCGAGCCGTCCTCTTC. This gives the protein CAWIEGGRAVLF. The rearrangement links TRBV30 to TRBJ2-1, with TRBD1 matching over 7 bases. CDR3 length equals 12 residues. Per the germline V gene, CDR1 is GTSNPN and CDR2 is SVGIG (reference sequence).

The chain carries TRBV21-1 and TRBJ2-7; the D call TRBD2 from the table was never checked on the DNA. TRBV21-1 is classified as a pseudogene. CDR3 length equals 16 residues. CDR3 nucleotide sequence: TGTGCCAGCAGCAAAAGGTCAGGGTTGGAGGGGTACGAGCAGTACTTC. Protein: CASSKRSGLEGYEQYF.

The genes are TRBV15 and TRBJ2-2, with D uncertain. The CDR3 runs 17 residues. Germline V CDR1 and CDR2: LNHNV, YYDKDF (reference sequence). Trimming stripped 1 base from V and 2 bases from J, with 14 bases between. CDR3 DNA sequence: TGTGCCACCAGCAGAGTCCAGATCGCAGGAAACACCGGGGAGCTGTTTTTT. Amino acid sequence: CATSRVQIAGNTGELFF.

J is TRBJ2-2 and V is TRBV5-1; TRBD2 might be the D (5 bases). CDR3 length equals 14 residues. The germline CDR1 and CDR2 sequences are SGHRS and YFSETQ. The V end was cut by 1 base, the J end by 6 bases, with 10 bases between. The CDR3 coding sequence is TGCGCCAGCAGCTTGAGACTAAAGGCCGGGGAGCTGTTTTTT. It is translated as CASSLRLKAGELFF.

Points on this clone: At one of its ends the junction is not consistent with the germline gene, which may arise from a read error. V gene TRBV7-9 combines with J gene TRBJ2-7, with 8 nucleotides matching TRBD1. CDR1 is SEHNR and CDR2 is FQNEAQ in the germline V gene (reference sequence). The CDR3 spans 16 residues. This CDR3 reads CSSSSTHRGNSYEQYF. The CDR3 DNA reads TGTTCCAGCAGTTCAACCCACAGGGGGAACTCCTACGAGCAGTACTTC.

CDR3: CASSLTSGNTIYF. The CDR3 nucleotides are TGTGCCAGTAGTTTGACTTCTGGAAACACCATATATTTT. V gene TRBV19 combines with J gene TRBJ1-3, with D uncertain. The CDR3 is made up of 13 amino acids. Germline values: CDR1 LNHDA, CDR2 SQIVND (reference sequence). V was pared by 5 bases and J by 1 base, with 6 bases between.

This rearrangement joins TRBV30 to TRBJ2-1; 11 nucleotides align to TRBD1. The J segment lost 7 bases and the V segment lost 3 bases, leaving 5 bases of the junction unmatched. Germline V lookup: CDR1 GTSNPN, CDR2 SVGIG (reference sequence). The CDR3 has 14 amino acids. The CDR3 loop reads CAWRGQGASNEQFF. CDR3 DNA: TGTGCCTGGAGAGGACAGGGGGCGAGTAATGAGCAGTTCTTC.